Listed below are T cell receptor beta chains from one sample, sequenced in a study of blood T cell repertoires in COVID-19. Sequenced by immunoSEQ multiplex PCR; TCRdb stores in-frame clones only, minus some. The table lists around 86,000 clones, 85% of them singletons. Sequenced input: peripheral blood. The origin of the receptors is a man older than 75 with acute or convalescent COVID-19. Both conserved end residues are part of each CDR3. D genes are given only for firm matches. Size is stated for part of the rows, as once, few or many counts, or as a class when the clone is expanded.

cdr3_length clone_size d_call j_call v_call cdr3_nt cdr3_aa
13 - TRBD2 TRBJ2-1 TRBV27 TGTGCCAGCAGGCGACTAGCCTCTAATGAGCAGTTCTTC CASRRLASNEQFF
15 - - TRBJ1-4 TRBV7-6 TGTGCCAGCAGCTTAGGGGGATCGGAGGGGGAAAAACTGTTTTTT CASSLGGSEGEKLFF
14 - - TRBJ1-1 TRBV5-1 TGCGCCAGCAGGGACGGGGGTATGAACACTGAAGCTTTCTTT CASRDGGMNTEAFF
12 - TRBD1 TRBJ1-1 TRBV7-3 TGTGCCAGCAGCGGACAGACAGGGGAAGCTTTCTTT CASSGQTGEAFF
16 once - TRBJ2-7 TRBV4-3 TGCGCCAGCAGCCAAGATAGTACAGGTTTAATCTACGAGCAGTACTTC CASSQDSTGLIYEQYF
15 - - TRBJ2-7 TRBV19 TGTGCCAGTAGTATAGATATCGGAGGGCCCTACGAGCAGTACTTC CASSIDIGGPYEQYF
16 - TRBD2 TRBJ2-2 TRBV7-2 TGTGCCAGCAGCTCGCGGGGGGCGAGGTACACCGGGGAGCTGTTTTTT CASSSRGARYTGELFF
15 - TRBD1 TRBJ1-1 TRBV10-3 TGTGCCATCAGTGACACAGGGGGCTTTAACACTGAAGCTTTCTTT CAISDTGGFNTEAFF
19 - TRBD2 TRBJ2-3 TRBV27 TGTGCCAGCAGTTTACCCTCTAGCGGACGGACGGCTAGCACAGATACGCAGTATTTT CASSLPSSGRTASTDTQYF
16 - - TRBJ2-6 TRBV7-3 TGTGCCAGCAGCCCTAATTCGGGGGTTGGGGCCAACGTCCTGACTTTC CASSPNSGVGANVLTF
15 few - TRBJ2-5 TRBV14 TGTGCCAGCAGCCAAAGGAGGCAGTCCGGAGAGACCCAGTACTTC CASSQRRQSGETQYF
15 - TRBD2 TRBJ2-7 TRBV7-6 TGTGCCAGCACCAGGACTAGCGGGTCCTCCTACGAGCAGTACTTC CASTRTSGSSYEQYF
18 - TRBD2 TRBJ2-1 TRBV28 TGTGCCAGCAGTTCCGAGCTAGCGGGGGGGAGCTCCTACAATGAGCAGTTCTTC CASSSELAGGSSYNEQFF
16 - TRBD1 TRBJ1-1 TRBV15 TGTGCCACCAGCAAGGACAGGGTAGTGGTTAACACTGAAGCTTTCTTT CATSKDRVVVNTEAFF
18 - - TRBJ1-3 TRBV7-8 TGTGCCAGCAGCTTAGTTTTGGCGGGAGGGTTCCAAGGAAACACCATATATTTT CASSLVLAGGFQGNTIYF
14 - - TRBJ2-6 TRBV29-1 TGCAGCGTTGGGGGCTCATCTGGGGCCAACGTCCTGACTTTC CSVGGSSGANVLTF
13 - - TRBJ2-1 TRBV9 TGTGCCAGCAGCGTAGATCCCTTCAATGAGCAGTTCTTC CASSVDPFNEQFF
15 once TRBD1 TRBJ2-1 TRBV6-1 TGTGCCAGCAGTGAGACAGGGAGCTCCTACAATGAGCAGTTCTTC CASSETGSSYNEQFF
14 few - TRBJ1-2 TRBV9 TGTGCCAGCAGCCTTTCGGGAGCCTGGGATGGCTACACCTTC CASSLSGAWDGYTF
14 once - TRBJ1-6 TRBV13 TGTGCCAGGGAGCGAGAGGGGGTGAATTCACCCCTCCACTTT CAREREGVNSPLHF
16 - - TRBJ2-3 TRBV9 TGTGCCAGCAGCGTAGCCTTCGGAGAGATCACAGATACGCAGTATTTT CASSVAFGEITDTQYF
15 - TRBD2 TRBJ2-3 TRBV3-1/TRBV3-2 TGTGCCAGCAGCCAAGCGGCTAGCGGGACAGATACGCAGTATTTT CASSQAASGTDTQYF
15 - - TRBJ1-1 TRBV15 TGTGCCACCAGCAGAGATGACCTACAGGGCACTGAAGCTTTCTTT CATSRDDLQGTEAFF
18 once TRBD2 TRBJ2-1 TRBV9 TGTGCCAGCAGCGTAGCTAGGATAGCGGGCCACTTGGGCAATGAGCAGTTCTTC CASSVARIAGHLGNEQFF
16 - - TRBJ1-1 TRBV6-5 TGTGCCAGCAGTTACTCGAGTGCAGGGTTGAACACTGAAGCTTTCTTT CASSYSSAGLNTEAFF
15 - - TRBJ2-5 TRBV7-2 TGTGCCAGCAGCTTAAGAGGCAGGGGCCAAGAGACCCAGTACTTC CASSLRGRGQETQYF
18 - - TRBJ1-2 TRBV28 TGTGCCAGCAGCCCAATAGGACAGACAAGTACCTTTAACTATGGCTACACCTTC CASSPIGQTSTFNYGYTF
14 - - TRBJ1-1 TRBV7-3 TGTGCCAGCAGCTTTGCCCCCGGGAACACTGAAGCTTTCTTT CASSFAPGNTEAFF
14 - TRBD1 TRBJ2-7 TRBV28 TGTGCCAGCAGGGCTACAGGGGGACCCTACGAGCAGTACTTC CASRATGGPYEQYF
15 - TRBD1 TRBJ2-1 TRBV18 TGTGCCAGCTCAGCGACAGGGGGCACCTACAATGAGCAGTTCTTC CASSATGGTYNEQFF
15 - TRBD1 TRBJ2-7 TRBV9 TGTGCCAGCAGCGCATGGGGGGACAGGGTCAACGAGCAGTACTTC CASSAWGDRVNEQYF
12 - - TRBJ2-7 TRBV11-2 TGTGCCAGCAGAGACCCTAGGCACGAGCAGTACTTC CASRDPRHEQYF
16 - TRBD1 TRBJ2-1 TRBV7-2 TGTGCCAGCAGCCTCGGGACAGGGAGCTCCTACAATGAGCAGTTCTTC CASSLGTGSSYNEQFF
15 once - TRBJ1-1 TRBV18 TGTGCCAGCTCACCCCAGGGGCAAGGGAACACTGAAGCTTTCTTT CASSPQGQGNTEAFF
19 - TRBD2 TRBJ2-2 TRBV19 TGTGCCAGTAGTTTACCACTAGCGGGAGGACTCCGGGAAACCGGGGAGCTGTTTTTT CASSLPLAGGLRETGELFF
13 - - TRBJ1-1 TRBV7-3 TGTGCCAGCAGCTTAGAGCAGAACACTGAAGCTTTCTTT CASSLEQNTEAFF
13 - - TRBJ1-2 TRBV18 TGTGCCAGCTCACCCAAAAGCGGACAGAATGCCCACTTC CASSPKSGQNAHF
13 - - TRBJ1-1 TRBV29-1 TGCAGCGTGGAGACGGGAGAGTTCACTGAAGCTTTCTTT CSVETGEFTEAFF
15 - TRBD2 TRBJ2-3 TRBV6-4 TGTGCCAGCAGTCGACTAGCTCGCCCCACAGATACGCAGTATTTT CASSRLARPTDTQYF
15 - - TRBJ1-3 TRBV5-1 TGCGCCAGCAGCTTGACAGCAGGGACTGGAAACACCATATATTTT CASSLTAGTGNTIYF
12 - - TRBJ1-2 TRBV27 TGTGCCAGCAGAAGGGAGGACTATGGCTACACCTTC CASRREDYGYTF
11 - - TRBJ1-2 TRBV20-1 TGCAGTGCTAGAGACCGTTTGGGCTACACCTTC CSARDRLGYTF
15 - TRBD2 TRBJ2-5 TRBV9 TGTGCCAGCAGCGCACAGGGACTAGCGCAAGAGACCCAGTACTTC CASSAQGLAQETQYF
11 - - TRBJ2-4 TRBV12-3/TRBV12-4 TGTGCCAGCAGTTTACCTGACATTCAGTACTTC CASSLPDIQYF
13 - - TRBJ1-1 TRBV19 TGTGCCAGTAGGAAAACCGGGGAATCTGAAGCTTTCTTT CASRKTGESEAFF
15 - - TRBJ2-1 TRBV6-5 TGTGCCAGCAGTTCGGTAGTCGGCTCCTACAATGAGCAGTTCTTC CASSSVVGSYNEQFF
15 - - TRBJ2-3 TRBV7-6 TGTGCCAGCAGTACAACAGGTTTAAGCACAGATACGCAGTATTTT CASSTTGLSTDTQYF
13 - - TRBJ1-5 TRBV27 TGTGCCAGCAGTTTATTCAGGGATCAGCCCCAGCATTTT CASSLFRDQPQHF
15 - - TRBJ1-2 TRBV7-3 TGTGCCAGCAGCCCATCGGCGGGGCAGGGCGGCGGCTACACCTTC CASSPSAGQGGGYTF
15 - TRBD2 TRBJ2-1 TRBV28 TGTGCCAGCAGTCCGACTAGCGGGGGCTACAATGAGCAGTTCTTC CASSPTSGGYNEQFF
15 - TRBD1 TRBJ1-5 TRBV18 TGTGCCAGCTCACCACTGGGGACAGAAAATCAGCCCCAGCATTTT CASSPLGTENQPQHF
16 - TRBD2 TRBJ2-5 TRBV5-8 TGTGCCAGCAGCTTGGTAGTGGGACTAGCGGGAGAGACCCAGTACTTC CASSLVVGLAGETQYF
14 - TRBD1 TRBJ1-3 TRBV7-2 TGTGCCAGCAGGGACAGGGGGAGTGGAAACACCATATATTTT CASRDRGSGNTIYF
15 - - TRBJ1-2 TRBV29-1 TGCAGCGTAGGCGAGGGTCGAGGAGTACTGCGTGGCTACACCTTC CSVGEGRGVLRGYTF
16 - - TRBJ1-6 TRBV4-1 TGCGCCAGCAGCCAAGGGGGGGGACGTTACAATTCACCCCTCCACTTT CASSQGGGRYNSPLHF
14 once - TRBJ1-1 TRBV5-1 TGCGCCAGCAGCTGGGGGGACCGTTCCACTGAAGCTTTCTTT CASSWGDRSTEAFF
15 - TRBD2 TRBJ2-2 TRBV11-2 TGTGCCAGCAGCTCAGGGACTAGCGGGAGAGGGGAGCTGTTTTTT CASSSGTSGRGELFF